This TCR beta chain comes out of a study of CD8 T cells in Susac syndrome. Random hexamers were used to reverse transcribe the RNA input (roughly 0.5 to 1 ug). Each CDR3 protein is one row after TCRdb ran MiXCR on the immunoSEQ multiplex PCR reads. In the table there are 300,000 to 350,000 distinct CDR3 sequences, just over 90% of which are singletons. V was trimmed by 6 bases and J by 0 bases, leaving 11 bases between them. The CDR3 totals 14 residues. Germline V gene sequence: CDR1 MNHNS, CDR2 SASEGT. The source material was CD4+ T cells from PBMCs. This TCR was recovered from a human donor with multiple sclerosis. The V gene is TRBV6-1, the J gene TRBJ1-1; D remains ambiguous. The DNA of the CDR3 is TGTGCCAGCAGCTATGAGTGGCTGAACACTGAAGCTTTCTTT. This sequence encodes CASSYEWLNTEAFF.